This TCR beta chain was captured by sequencing in a study of CD8+ T cells in alopecia areata. Cutaneous lymph node cells were pooled, and they were sorted using CD4, CD8alpha, NKG2D, NKG2ACE and other markers. Extraction of RNA preceded its reverse transcription into cDNA, which served as the sequencing template. Libraries were prepared by immunoSEQ multiplex PCR; TCRdb keeps only in-frame clonotypes and omits some of them. The sample was found to contain around 20,000 clones, and every one recurs. This clone occurred a few times. Its antigen is unknown. Gene names and germline match the mouse. The study's findings and limits: Possibly because of HLA-related factors, TCR sharing was less clear across patients than in mice. Lesional scalp, notably in alopecia totalis/universalis, had clonality above that of normal scalp.

Sequencing input: CD8+ T cells sorted from a lymph node. The receptor was isolated from a C3H/HeJ mouse with alopecia areata. MHC haplotype: H2-k.

The CDR3 bases that were read are TGTGCCAGCTCTCTCGGGGGGGGCGATGCT. It yields the protein CASSLGGGDA. The complete CDR3 protein is CASSLGGGDAEQFF. The rearrangement joins TRBV12-2 to TRBJ2-1, with 8 bases identical to TRBD2. The CDR3 end lies 4 residues beyond the end of the read and is filled in from the germline J gene. The CDR3 loop spans 14 amino acids. Unmatched junction bases numbered 2, after V lost 0 bases and J lost 5 bases. Germline V gives CDR1 SGHLS, CDR2 HYDKME.